This TCR beta chain was recovered during a study of graft-versus-host responses after intestinal transplantation. Germline CDR1 and CDR2: ENHRY and SYGVKD. V dropped 6 bases and J dropped 8; count of bases not matched to a gene: 9. The CDR3 is made up of 14 amino acids. TCRdb's copy holds only in-frame clones and misses some; the assay was immunoSEQ multiplex PCR. Altogether 43,000 or so clones are present, about 95% being singletons, with the ten largest covering more than 1.5%. The sample was PBMCs, taken approximately 350 days after intestinal transplant. This sequence joins TRBV10-3 and TRBJ2-7, with 11 bases fitting TRBD1. This receptor was taken from a human patient who received an intestinal transplant, so some T cells may come from the graft donor. CDR3 sequence (DNA): TGTGCCATCAGCTACGGGACAGGGGGGGAGAAGCAGTACTTC. This gives the protein CAISYGTGGEKQYF.